The 26 T cell receptor beta chains in this list originate from one sample, sequenced in a study of technical replicates of blood from a handful of donors. Generated by immunoSEQ multiplex PCR, the TCRdb table keeps only in-frame clones and is missing some. Of fewer than 85,000 clones in the sample, 90% to 95% were seen once. The sequenced sample was T cells isolated from PBMCs. Source of these receptors: a human donor in good health.

The V and J genes are TRBV27 and TRBJ2-5; 8 nucleotides agree with TRBD2. Germline values: CDR1 MNHEY, CDR2 SMNVEV (reference sequence). V dropped 0 bases and J dropped 9; count of bases not matched to a gene: 12. This CDR3 has 16 residues. The CDR3 here is CASSLSSGTQVLAQYF. The CDR3 DNA is TGTGCCAGCAGTTTATCTAGCGGGACTCAGGTTTTGGCCCAGTACTTC.

The genes are TRBV6-6 and TRBJ1-2; 8 bases fit TRBD1. The germline V gene has CDR1 MNHNY and CDR2 SVGAGI (reference sequence). V lost 5 bases and J lost 4; bases outside the gene matches: 9. This CDR3 spans 15 amino acids. The CDR3 sequence is CASSQPQGASYGYTF. In nucleotides, the CDR3 is TGTGCCAGCAGTCAACCCCAGGGGGCGAGCTATGGCTACACCTTC.

The chain is built from TRBV4-1 and TRBJ1-1, with D possibly TRBD1 on 5 matching bases. Trimming pared 7 bases from V and 6 bases from J, leaving 15 bases between. CDR1 is MGHRA and CDR2 is YSYEKL in the germline V gene. The CDR3 is 13 amino acids. The CDR3 region has the DNA TGCGCCAGCACCACCCAGGGTATCGCTGAAGCTTTCTTT. It encodes CASTTQGIAEAFF.

The rearrangement joins TRBV5-6 to TRBJ1-5; D might be TRBD1 (6 bases). There are 15 residues in the CDR3. The germline V and J ends were trimmed by 0 bases and 3 bases, with 10 bases remaining between them. Looked up from germline, CDR1 is SGHDT and CDR2 is YYEEEE. In nucleotides, the CDR3 is TGTGCCAGCAGCTTGGGAGGACAGTACAATCAGCCCCAGCATTTT. Translation gives CASSLGGQYNQPQHF.

The V call is TRBV6-6, the J call TRBJ2-6; D unresolved. V dropped 4 bases and J dropped 0 bases, with 7 bases sitting between them. Germline-derived CDR1 and CDR2 are MNHNY and SVGAGI (reference sequence). CDR3 length: 15 amino acids. The CDR3 is CASSLVHSGANVLTF. In DNA, the CDR3 is TGTGCCAGCAGTTTGGTACACTCTGGGGCCAACGTCCTGACTTTC.

This chain joins TRBV10-3 and TRBJ2-3; 8 nucleotides align to TRBD2. Germline-derived CDR1 and CDR2 are ENHRY and SYGVKD. Unmatched junction bases numbered 3, after V lost 4 bases and J lost 0 bases. The CDR3 is made up of 15 amino acids. This CDR3 is CAISGASGSTDTQYF. The CDR3 bases are TGTGCCATCAGTGGGGCTAGCGGGAGCACAGATACGCAGTATTTT.

The chain is built from TRBV9 and TRBJ1-2, with D hard to call. V was shortened by 2 bases and J by 1 base, with 12 bases between the two germline ends. Germline lookup yields CDR1 SGDLS and CDR2 YYNGEE. The length of the CDR3 is 15 residues. Written as DNA, the CDR3 is TGTGCCAGCAGCGTCCACAGTGGGTTTAACTATGGCTACACCTTC. Its protein is CASSVHSGFNYGYTF.

In regard to this clone: A read error may account for a junction end that differs from germline. The V and J genes are TRBV4-1 and TRBJ2-7; D remains unclear. The CDR3 length is 12 residues. From germline, CDR1 is MGHRA and CDR2 YSYEKL. This chain's CDR3 is CASSQDRHEQYF. The CDR3 coding sequence is TGCGCCAGCAGCCAAGACAGACACGAACAGTACTTC.

The gene calls are TRBV6-5 and TRBJ2-2; perhaps TRBD2 as D (7 bases). This CDR3 has 15 amino acids. V was trimmed by 2 bases and J by 4 bases, leaving 11 bases between them. Germline V CDR1 and CDR2: MNHEY, SVGAGI. This CDR3 is CASSYNGGATGELFF. The CDR3 DNA sequence: TGTGCCAGCAGTTACAATGGGGGGGCCACCGGGGAGCTGTTTTTT.

This clone is a singleton in its sample. Written as DNA, the CDR3 is TGTGCCAGCAGCTTAAACGGGGCGGGGGGACCCTACGAGCAGTACTTC. Its protein is CASSLNGAGGPYEQYF. The chain links TRBV7-3 to TRBJ2-7; the match to TRBD2 covers 8 bases. CDR1 and CDR2 from the germline V gene are SGHTA and FQGTGA. The CDR3 totals 16 residues. The V gene end was trimmed by 1 base and the J gene end by 2 bases; junction bases not matched to a gene: 7.

The chain uses TRBV5-4 and TRBJ2-7; the match to TRBD2 covers 9 bases. After removal of 1 base from V and 5 bases from J, the junction contained 4 bases not matched to a gene. CDR3 size: 14 residues. The germline gives CDR1 SGHNT, CDR2 YYREEE (reference sequence). CDR3 sequence (DNA): TGTGCCAGCAGCTTGAATCTAGCGGGACACGAGCAGTACTTC. Translated, it gives CASSLNLAGHEQYF.

The chain uses TRBV9 and TRBJ2-1; 8 bases are a match to TRBD1. Germline V lookup: CDR1 SGDLS, CDR2 YYNGEE. The J segment lost 2 bases and the V segment lost 3 bases, leaving 4 bases of the junction unmatched. This CDR3 contains 15 residues. CDR3 residues: CASSGGQGPYNEQFF. CDR3 bases: TGTGCCAGCAGCGGCGGACAGGGACCCTACAATGAGCAGTTCTTC.

V is TRBV7-8 and J is TRBJ2-1; D gene uncertain. The V gene's germline CDR1 is SGHVS and CDR2 FQNEAQ. The CDR3 sequence is 15 residues long. Trimming took 5 bases from V and 0 from J, leaving 11 bases between them. DNA for the CDR3: TGTGCCAGCAGCGCCTACCTGAACTCCTACAATGAGCAGTTCTTC. Translated: CASSAYLNSYNEQFF.

This rearrangement joins TRBV30 to TRBJ2-5; maybe TRBD1 (6 bases). The CDR3 runs 14 residues. From germline, CDR1 is GTSNPN and CDR2 SVGIG (reference sequence). Trimming left V 0 bases short and J 9 bases short, with 17 bases between. CDR3 sequence: CAWSVGRGSWAQYF. CDR3 bases: TGTGCCTGGAGTGTAGGCAGGGGCTCTTGGGCCCAGTACTTC.

The J gene is TRBJ1-3, the V gene TRBV27, with D tentatively TRBD1 (5 bases). The CDR3 has 14 amino acids. The V gene's germline CDR1 is MNHEY and CDR2 SMNVEV (reference sequence). V was cut by 7 bases and J by 0 bases, with 10 bases left in between. CDR3 coding DNA: TGTGCCAGCAAGGCAGGGATCTCTGGAAACACCATATATTTT. Protein sequence: CASKAGISGNTIYF.

The V and J genes are TRBV23-1 and TRBJ1-1, with D possibly TRBD1 on 5 matching bases. TRBV23-1 is filed as an ORF, its function uncertain. This CDR3 region has 15 residues. Trimming left V 4 bases short and J 5 bases short, with 17 bases between. The DNA of the CDR3 is TGCGCCAGCAGTCGCCTACGGGGGGGAGGAACTGAAGCTTTCTTT. Its translation is CASSRLRGGGTEAFF.

The chain couples TRBV7-3 to TRBJ1-1, with D unresolved. Trimming cost V 2 bases and J 0 bases, with 13 bases left between them. Per the germline V gene, CDR1 is SGHTA and CDR2 is FQGTGA. CDR3 length: 16 amino acids. CDR3 bases: TGTGCCAGCAGCTTAGTGGGCAGCGGCATGAACACTGAAGCTTTCTTT. It yields the protein CASSLVGSGMNTEAFF.

The J gene is TRBJ2-1, the V gene TRBV4-2, with TRBD2 matching over 7 bases. CDR3 length equals 17 residues. From germline, CDR1 is LGHNA and CDR2 YNFKEQ. The V and J ends lost 1 base and 1 base, in that order; junction bases with no gene match: 7. CDR3 sequence (DNA): TGTGCCAGCAGCCAAGGAGGGGCGGGGGAGTCCTACAATGAGCAGTTCTTC. The encoded protein is CASSQGGAGESYNEQFF.

The V and J genes are TRBV10-3 and TRBJ1-4, with D unclear. The germline gives CDR1 ENHRY, CDR2 SYGVKD. This CDR3 spans 15 amino acids. V was cut by 3 bases and J by 2 bases, with 10 bases left in between. The CDR3 region has the DNA TGTGCCATCAGTGAACAGCCGGGGACTAATGAAAAACTGTTTTTT. Its protein is CAISEQPGTNEKLFF.

CDR3 protein: CASVSYSNQPQHF. The CDR3 DNA reads TGTGCCAGCGTCAGTTATAGCAATCAGCCCCAGCATTTT. V is TRBV2 and J is TRBJ1-5, with unresolved D. Germline assignment: CDR1 SNHLY and CDR2 FYNNEI. V was pared by 8 bases and J by 0 bases, with 8 bases between. The CDR3 sequence is 13 residues long.

V is TRBV6-4 and J is TRBJ1-1, with D uncertain. Per germline, CDR1 MRHNA and CDR2 SNTAGT. This CDR3 is 13 amino acids long. V was cut by 6 bases and J by 4 bases, with 12 bases left in between. Here the CDR3 reads CASSTRDGTEAFF. DNA for the CDR3: TGTGCCAGCAGCACTCGGGATGGCACTGAAGCTTTCTTT.

CDR3 loop: CASSFTSGSGIDTQYF. The CDR3 nucleotides read TGTGCCAGCAGTTTTACTAGCGGGAGCGGTATAGATACGCAGTATTTT. The chain has TRBV27 and TRBJ2-3; TRBD2 agrees at 11 bases. CDR1 is MNHEY, CDR2 SMNVEV, per germline (reference sequence). V dropped 3 bases and J dropped 5; count of bases not matched to a gene: 7. The CDR3 is made up of 16 amino acids.

The DNA of the CDR3 is TGTGCCAGCAGCTTAGCCTTCCGACAGGGGTTTATTTATGAGCAGTTCTTC. Translated: CASSLAFRQGFIYEQFF. The rearrangement uses TRBV7-2 and TRBJ2-1; TRBD1 aligns across 8 bases. The CDR3 extends over 17 amino acids. V lost 0 bases and J lost 8; bases outside the gene matches: 12. CDR1 and CDR2 from the germline V gene are SGHTA and FQGNSA.

The J gene is TRBJ2-5, the V gene TRBV7-2, with 7 bases lining up with TRBD2. V lost 1 base and J lost 3; bases outside the gene matches: 5. Germline V lookup: CDR1 SGHTA, CDR2 FQGNSA. The CDR3 consists of 15 residues. CDR3 coding DNA: TGTGCCAGCAGCTTAGGCATGGCGGGAGAAGAGACCCAGTACTTC. Translated, it gives CASSLGMAGEETQYF.

The rearrangement joins TRBV19 to TRBJ1-2, with TRBD1 matching over 9 bases. The CDR3 spans 15 residues. J lost 2 bases, V lost 3 bases, and 4 bases had no gene match. CDR1 and CDR2 from the germline V gene are LNHDA and SQIVND (reference sequence). CDR3 sequence: CASSMGDRVNYGYTF. The CDR3 DNA reads TGTGCCAGTAGTATGGGGGACAGGGTGAACTATGGCTACACCTTC.

The chain links TRBV2 to TRBJ1-2; D not resolved. Trimming shortened V by 7 bases and J by 1 base, and 7 bases separated the two germline ends. This CDR3 is 12 amino acids long. Germline values: CDR1 SNHLY, CDR2 FYNNEI. CDR3 nucleotides: TGTGCCAGCAAAGCAATTAACTATGGCTACACCTTC. Translated: CASKAINYGYTF.